These 22 T cell receptor beta chains were sequenced from one sample in a study of cytomegalovirus exposure and HLA in healthy donors. Both 60 Vbeta primers and 13 Jbeta primers went into the PCR. Sequencing used immunoSEQ multiplex PCR; TCRdb keeps in-frame clones, though not all of them. The sample holds fewer than 60,000 clones, about 80% seen once. Sequenced: PBMCs. These receptors came from a woman aged 40 to 50 in good health and CMV-seropositive.

The chain employs TRBV11-3 and TRBJ1-3; D gene ambiguous. V lost 4 bases to trimming and J lost 8 bases, with 15 bases between them. The germline CDR1 and CDR2 sequences are SGHNT and YENEEA. The CDR3 sequence is 14 residues long. The CDR3 DNA reads as TGTGCCAGCAGCTCCCGATACGAGGGAGACACCATATATTTT. Amino acid sequence: CASSSRYEGDTIYF.

The chain employs TRBV4-1 and TRBJ2-3; 12 positions match TRBD2. The CDR3 is 15 residues long. CDR1 is MGHRA and CDR2 is YSYEKL in the germline V gene. V was clipped by 2 bases and J by 6 bases; unmatched bases: 3. The CDR3 spells CASSQTGTSGDTQYF. Written as DNA, the CDR3 is TGCGCCAGCAGCCAAACCGGGACTAGCGGGGATACGCAGTATTTT.

The J gene is TRBJ1-1, the V gene TRBV13; D is undetermined. With 2 bases removed from V and 4 bases from J, the gap between germline ends came to 11 bases. This CDR3 has 14 residues. The germline gives CDR1 PRHDT, CDR2 FYEKMQ (reference sequence). DNA for the CDR3: TGTGCCAGCAGCTTACCGGGATTAAGCACTGAAGCTTTCTTT. It encodes CASSLPGLSTEAFF.

This clone was seen just once. The chain carries TRBV9 and TRBJ2-3; TRBD2 matches 16 bases. V trimming: 0 bases; J trimming: 4 bases; junction bases outside the gene matches: 2. CDR1 and CDR2 from the germline V gene are SGDLS and YYNGEE. There are 17 residues in the CDR3. The CDR3 spells CASSVAGTSGGADTQYF. The DNA for the CDR3 is TGTGCCAGCAGCGTAGCCGGGACTAGCGGGGGGGCAGATACGCAGTATTTT. The whole variable domain, remainder taken from reference TRBV9 and TRBJ2-3, is DSGVTQTPKHLITATGQRVTLRCSPRSGDLSVYWYQQSLDQGLQFLIQYYNGEERAKGNILERFSAQQFPDLHSELNLSSLELGDSALYFCASSVAGTSGGADTQYFGPGTRLTVL.

The chain uses TRBV4-1 and TRBJ1-4; no reliable D call. Germline V CDR1 and CDR2: MGHRA, YSYEKL. The CDR3 runs 13 residues. The V gene lost 1 base and the J gene lost 5 bases, with 5 bases spanning the gap. Here the CDR3 reads CASSQARNEKLFF. The CDR3 DNA sequence: TGCGCCAGCAGCCAAGCTAGGAATGAAAAACTGTTTTTT.

The chain carries TRBV19 and TRBJ1-1; tentatively, D is TRBD1 (5 bases). Germline assignment: CDR1 LNHDA and CDR2 SQIVND (reference sequence). The V gene lost 3 bases and the J gene lost 12 bases, with 14 bases spanning the gap. The CDR3 has 12 amino acids. Here the CDR3 reads CASSIRQGGTFF. For the CDR3, the DNA is TGTGCCAGTAGTATTCGCCAGGGCGGGACTTTCTTT.

This clone appeared a few times. The chain couples TRBV5-8 to TRBJ1-2; perhaps TRBD1 as D (5 bases). The germline CDR1 and CDR2 sequences are SGHTS and YDEGEE. The CDR3 consists of 13 residues. V was pared by 10 bases and J by 3 bases, with 16 bases between. The CDR3 region has the DNA TGTGCCCACGACGGGGGGGGTCACTATGGCTACACCTTC. This gives the protein CAHDGGGHYGYTF. The entire variable domain, with the rest obtained from reference TRBV5-8 and TRBJ1-2, is as follows: EAGVTQSPTHLIKTRGQQATLRCSPISGHTSVYWYQQALGLGLQFLLWYDEGEERNRGNFPPRFSGRQFPNYSSELNVNALELEDSALYLCAHDGGGHYGYTFGSGTRLTVV.

This clone was detected only once. A read error may produce the germline difference seen at one junction end. This sequence joins TRBV19 and TRBJ2-3; 10 bases map to TRBD2. The CDR3 extends over 16 amino acids. Germline V gene data show CDR1 as LNHDA and CDR2 as SQIVND (reference sequence). CDR3 sequence: CASSLRTSGSIDTQYF. Written as DNA, the CDR3 is TGTGCCAGTAGTCTACGGACTAGCGGTAGCATAGATACGCAGTATTTT.

This clone has only a few counts. The V and J genes are TRBV6-1 and TRBJ1-1; D gene unclear. This CDR3 spans 13 amino acids. V lost 3 bases and J lost 1, with 6 bases in between. The germline V gene encodes CDR1 MNHNS and CDR2 SASEGT. CDR3 sequence: CASSERENTEAFF. CDR3 bases: TGTGCCAGCAGTGAGCGCGAGAACACTGAAGCTTTCTTT.

This chain connects TRBV7-2 to TRBJ2-7; D perhaps matches TRBD2 (6 bases). In germline, CDR1 is SGHTA, CDR2 FQGNSA. Trimming took off 5 bases at V and 4 bases at J, with 12 bases between the two ends. CDR3 size: 13 residues. The CDR3 DNA sequence: TGTGCCAGCAGCAACCGGGGACTTTACGAGCAGTACTTC. As protein: CASSNRGLYEQYF. Full variable domain (outside the CDR3, taken from reference TRBV7-2 and TRBJ2-7): GAGVSQSPSNKVTEKGKDVELRCDPISGHTALYWYRQSLGQGLEFLIYFQGNSAPDKSGLPSDRFSAERTGGSVSTLTIQRTQQEDSAVYLCASSNRGLYEQYFGPGTRLTVT.

V and J are TRBV19 and TRBJ2-3; possible D gene TRBD2, 7 bases. Trimming removed 8 bases from V and 9 bases from J, with 27 bases in between. Germline CDR1 reads LNHDA; CDR2 reads SQIVND (reference sequence). This CDR3 region has 16 residues. CDR3 bases: TGTGCCAGTGGGGAGGGTGCGGGGGCGCTTTGGGCGACGCAGTATTTT. Its protein is CASGEGAGALWATQYF.

The rearrangement links TRBV9 to TRBJ2-5; 7 bases are shared with TRBD2. CDR1 and CDR2 (germline): SGDLS, YYNGEE. The V gene end was trimmed by 0 bases and the J gene end by 2 bases; junction bases not matched to a gene: 4. There are 15 residues in the CDR3. For the CDR3, the DNA is TGTGCCAGCAGCGTAGCCCAGGGAGGGCAAGAGACCCAGTACTTC. Translated: CASSVAQGGQETQYF.

In nucleotides, the CDR3 is TGTGCCAGCAGCTCTACGACAGGCCACTCTGGAAACACCATATATTTT. This encodes CASSSTTGHSGNTIYF. The chain recombines TRBV11-2 with TRBJ1-3; D might be TRBD1 (6 bases). Germline assignment: CDR1 SGHAT and CDR2 FQNNGV. CDR3 size: 16 residues. The germline V and J ends were trimmed by 4 bases and 0 bases, with 13 bases remaining between them.

This chain links TRBV18 with TRBJ1-1; D is perhaps TRBD1 (6 bases). CDR3 size: 15 residues. With 3 bases removed from V and 0 bases from J, the gap between germline ends came to 11 bases. Germline V gives CDR1 KGHSH, CDR2 LQKENI. Here the CDR3 reads CASSPPTGMNTEAFF. The CDR3 DNA sequence: TGTGCCAGCTCACCGCCGACAGGAATGAACACTGAAGCTTTCTTT.

The J gene is TRBJ1-4, the V gene TRBV5-1; a weak D match, TRBD1 (6 bases). CDR3 length: 14 amino acids. Trimming left V 2 bases short and J 6 bases short, with 11 bases between. Germline V gene lookup returns CDR1 SGHRS and CDR2 YFSETQ. The CDR3 loop is CASSLQGYDEKLFF. The CDR3 DNA is TGCGCCAGCAGCTTACAGGGATACGATGAAAAACTGTTTTTT.

The chain is built from TRBV7-6 and TRBJ2-5, with 8 bases identical to TRBD2. The CDR3 is made up of 15 amino acids. V dropped 4 bases and J dropped 4; count of bases not matched to a gene: 8. The germline V gene encodes CDR1 SGHVS and CDR2 FNYEAQ. The CDR3 nucleotides read TGTGCCAGCAGCTCCGGACTAGCACTGGGAGAGACCCAGTACTTC. It specifies CASSSGLALGETQYF.

V gene TRBV25-1 combines with J gene TRBJ2-2; D is uncertain. V was trimmed by 3 bases and J by 1 base, leaving 12 bases between them. Germline V lookup: CDR1 MGHDK, CDR2 SYGVNS. The CDR3 has 16 amino acids. Here the CDR3 DNA reads TGTGCCAGCAGTGAGTTAGCCCCGCGGAACACCGGGGAGCTGTTTTTT. Translation: CASSELAPRNTGELFF.

This clone showed up just a few times. The chain combines TRBV5-6 with TRBJ1-3, with D possibly matching TRBD1 (6 bases). The CDR3 spans 17 residues. CDR1 SGHDT and CDR2 YYEEEE come from the germline V gene. The ends were cut back, 2 bases at V and 7 bases at J, with 22 bases in the middle. The CDR3: CASSFAVRQGISNTIYF. DNA of the CDR3: TGTGCCAGCAGCTTTGCTGTAAGGCAGGGGATAAGTAACACCATATATTTT.

The genes are TRBV6-5 and TRBJ2-7, with 9 bases fitting TRBD2. Trimming took 6 bases from V and 3 from J; bases not matched to a gene: 9. The CDR3 spans 15 residues. Germline-derived CDR1 and CDR2 are MNHEY and SVGAGI. CDR3 nucleotide sequence: TGTGCCAGCAGGACCGGGACTAGCTCTTACTACGAGCAGTACTTC. Protein product: CASRTGTSSYYEQYF.

The chain links TRBV7-9 to TRBJ2-1; 8 nucleotides align to TRBD1. The CDR3 sequence is 13 residues long. J was trimmed by 7 bases and V by 6 bases; bases with no gene match: 5. Per germline, CDR1 SEHNR and CDR2 FQNEAQ (reference sequence). CDR3: CASSRTGWNEQFF. CDR3 bases: TGTGCCAGCAGTCGGACAGGGTGGAATGAGCAGTTCTTC.

This clone has just one count. The V call is TRBV28, the J call TRBJ1-5; D gene unclear. V was cut by 6 bases and J by 0 bases, with 12 bases left in between. Germline assignment: CDR1 MDHEN and CDR2 SYDVKM. This CDR3 contains 15 residues. The CDR3 DNA reads TGTGCCAGCAGGTCTCGGAGGATTAGCAATCAGCCCCAGCATTTT. Protein: CASRSRRISNQPQHF. Full variable domain (rest looked up from reference TRBV28 and TRBJ1-5): DVKVTQSSRYLVKRTGEKVFLECVQDMDHENMFWYRQDPGLGLRLIYFSYDVKMKEKGDIPEGYSVSREKKERFSLILESASTNQTSMYLCASRSRRISNQPQHFGDGTRLSIL.

The rearrangement links TRBV19 to TRBJ2-5; tentative D call: TRBD1 (6 bases). Germline values: CDR1 LNHDA, CDR2 SQIVND (reference sequence). There are 16 residues in the CDR3. V dropped 3 bases and J dropped 5 bases, with 19 bases sitting between them. DNA of the CDR3: TGTGCCAGTAGTATCGGACAGACAAAAATCGGGGAGACCCAGTACTTC. The encoded protein is CASSIGQTKIGETQYF. The full variable domain, completed using reference TRBV19 and TRBJ2-5, is DGGITQSPKYLFRKEGQNVTLSCEQNLNHDAMYWYRQDPGQGLRLIYYSQIVNDFQKGDIAEGYSVSREKKESFPLTVTSAQKNPTAFYLCASSIGQTKIGETQYFGPGTRLLVL.